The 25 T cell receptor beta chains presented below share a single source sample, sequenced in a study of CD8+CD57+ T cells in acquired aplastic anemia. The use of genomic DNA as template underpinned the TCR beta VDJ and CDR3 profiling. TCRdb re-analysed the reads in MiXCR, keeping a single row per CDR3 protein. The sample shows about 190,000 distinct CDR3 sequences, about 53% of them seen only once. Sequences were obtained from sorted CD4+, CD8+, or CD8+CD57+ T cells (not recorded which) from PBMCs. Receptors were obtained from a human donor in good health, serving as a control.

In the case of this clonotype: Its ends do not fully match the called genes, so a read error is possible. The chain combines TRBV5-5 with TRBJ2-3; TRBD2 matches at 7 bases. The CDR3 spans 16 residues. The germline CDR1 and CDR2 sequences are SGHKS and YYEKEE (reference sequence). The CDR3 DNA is TGCGCCAGCAGCAGCTTAAGCGGGGAGGTCACAGATACGCAGTATTTT. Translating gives CASSSLSGEVTDTQYF.

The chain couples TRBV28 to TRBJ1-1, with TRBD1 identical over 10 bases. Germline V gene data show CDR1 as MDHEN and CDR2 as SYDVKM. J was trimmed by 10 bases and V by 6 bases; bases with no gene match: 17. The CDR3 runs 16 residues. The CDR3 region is CASSPILGTGVRGAFF. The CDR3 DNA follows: TGTGCCAGCAGCCCCATACTCGGGACAGGGGTACGAGGAGCTTTCTTT.

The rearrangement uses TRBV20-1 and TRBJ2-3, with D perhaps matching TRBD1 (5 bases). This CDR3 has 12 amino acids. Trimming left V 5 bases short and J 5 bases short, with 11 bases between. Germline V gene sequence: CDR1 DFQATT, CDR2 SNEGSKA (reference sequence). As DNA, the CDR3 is TGCAGTGCTCGCAGGGTACAAGATACGCAGTATTTT. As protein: CSARRVQDTQYF.

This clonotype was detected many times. CDR3 bases: TGCGCCAGCAGAATACAGGGGAGGGACACTGAAGCTTTCTTT. This gives the protein CASRIQGRDTEAFF. The chain joins TRBV5-1 to TRBJ1-1, with TRBD1 identical over 7 bases. Germline-derived CDR1 and CDR2 are SGHRS and YFSETQ. The CDR3 is made up of 14 amino acids. The junction had 7 bases not matched to a gene; V was cut back by 5 bases and J by 3 bases.

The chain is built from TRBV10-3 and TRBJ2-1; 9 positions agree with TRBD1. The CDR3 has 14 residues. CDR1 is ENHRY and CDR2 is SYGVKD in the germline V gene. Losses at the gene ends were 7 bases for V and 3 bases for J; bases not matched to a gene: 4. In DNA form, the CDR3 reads TGTGCCATCACAGGGACAGGGTTCTACAATGAGCAGTTCTTC. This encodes CAITGTGFYNEQFF.

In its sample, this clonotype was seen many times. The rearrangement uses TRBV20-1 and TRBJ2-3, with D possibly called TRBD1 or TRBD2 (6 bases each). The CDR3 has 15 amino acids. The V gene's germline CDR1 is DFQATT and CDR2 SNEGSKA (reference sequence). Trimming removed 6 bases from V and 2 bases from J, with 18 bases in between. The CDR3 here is CSASGGHGSTDTQYF. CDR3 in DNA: TGCAGTGCCTCCGGGGGCCATGGGTCCACAGATACGCAGTATTTT.

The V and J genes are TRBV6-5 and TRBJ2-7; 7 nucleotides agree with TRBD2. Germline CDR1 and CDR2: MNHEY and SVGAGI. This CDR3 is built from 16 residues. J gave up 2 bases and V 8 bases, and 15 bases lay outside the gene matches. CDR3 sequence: CASRGRSPGGTYEQYF. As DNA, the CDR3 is TGTGCCAGCCGGGGGAGGTCGCCGGGGGGAACCTACGAGCAGTACTTC.

This CDR3 is CASRAGLGANVLTF. CDR3 DNA sequence: TGTGCCAGTAGGGCAGGCTTGGGGGCCAACGTCCTGACTTTC. The chain recombines TRBV19 with TRBJ2-6; D not resolved. Germline V lookup: CDR1 LNHDA, CDR2 SQIVND (reference sequence). V was clipped by 6 bases and J by 4 bases, with 10 bases between them. The CDR3 totals 14 residues.

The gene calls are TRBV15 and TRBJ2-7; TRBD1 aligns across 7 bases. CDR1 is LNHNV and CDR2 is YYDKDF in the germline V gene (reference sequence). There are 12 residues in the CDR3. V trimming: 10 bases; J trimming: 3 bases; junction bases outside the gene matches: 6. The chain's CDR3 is CAIGRDSYEQYF. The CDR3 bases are TGTGCCATTGGCCGGGACAGCTACGAGCAGTACTTC.

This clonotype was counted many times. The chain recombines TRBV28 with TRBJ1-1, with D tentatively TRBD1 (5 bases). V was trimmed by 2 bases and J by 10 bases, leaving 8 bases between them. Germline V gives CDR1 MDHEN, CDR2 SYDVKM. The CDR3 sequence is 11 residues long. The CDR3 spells CASSLTRVAFF. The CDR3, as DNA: TGTGCCAGCAGTTTAACCAGGGTAGCTTTCTTT. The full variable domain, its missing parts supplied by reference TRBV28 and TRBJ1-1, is DVKVTQSSRYLVKRTGEKVFLECVQDMDHENMFWYRQDPGLGLRLIYFSYDVKMKEKGDIPEGYSVSREKKERFSLILESASTNQTSMYLCASSLTRVAFFGQGTRLTVV.

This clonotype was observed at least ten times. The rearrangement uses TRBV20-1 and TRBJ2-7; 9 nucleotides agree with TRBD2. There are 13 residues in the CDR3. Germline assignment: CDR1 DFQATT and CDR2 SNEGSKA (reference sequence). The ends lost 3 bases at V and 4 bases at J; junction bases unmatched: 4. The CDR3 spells CSARGGGAYEQYF. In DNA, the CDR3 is TGCAGTGCTAGGGGCGGGGGGGCTTACGAGCAGTACTTC.

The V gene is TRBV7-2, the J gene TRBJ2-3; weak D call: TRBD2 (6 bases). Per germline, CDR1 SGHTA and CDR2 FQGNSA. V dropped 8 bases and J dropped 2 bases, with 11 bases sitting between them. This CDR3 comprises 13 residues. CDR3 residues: CASGGYITDTQYF. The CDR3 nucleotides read TGTGCCAGCGGGGGGTATATCACAGATACGCAGTATTTT.

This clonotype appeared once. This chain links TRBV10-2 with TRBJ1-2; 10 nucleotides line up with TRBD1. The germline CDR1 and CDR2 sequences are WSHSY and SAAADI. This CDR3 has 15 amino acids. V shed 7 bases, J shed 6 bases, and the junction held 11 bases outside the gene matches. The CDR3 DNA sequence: TGCGCCAGCAACGCCGGGACAGGGGATCCGCATGGCTACACCTTC. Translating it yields CASNAGTGDPHGYTF.

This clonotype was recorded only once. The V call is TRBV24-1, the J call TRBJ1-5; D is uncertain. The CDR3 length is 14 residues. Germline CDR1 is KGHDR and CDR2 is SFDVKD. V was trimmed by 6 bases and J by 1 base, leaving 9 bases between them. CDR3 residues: CATSSQHSNQPQHF. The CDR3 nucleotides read TGTGCCACCAGTTCCCAGCACAGCAATCAGCCCCAGCATTTT.

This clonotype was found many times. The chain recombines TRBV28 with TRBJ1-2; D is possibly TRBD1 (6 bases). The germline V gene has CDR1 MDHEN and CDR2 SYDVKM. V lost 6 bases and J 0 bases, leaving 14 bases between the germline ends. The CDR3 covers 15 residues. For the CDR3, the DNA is TGTGCCAGCAGACCCACAGGGTCCGCTAACTATGGCTACACCTTC. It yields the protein CASRPTGSANYGYTF.

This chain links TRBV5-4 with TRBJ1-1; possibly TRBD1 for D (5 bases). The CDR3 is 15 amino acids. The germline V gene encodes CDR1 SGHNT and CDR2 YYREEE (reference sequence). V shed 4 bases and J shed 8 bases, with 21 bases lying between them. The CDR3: CASSPSLGRDVEAFF. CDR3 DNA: TGTGCCAGCAGCCCTTCATTGGGCCGGGACGTCGAAGCTTTCTTT.

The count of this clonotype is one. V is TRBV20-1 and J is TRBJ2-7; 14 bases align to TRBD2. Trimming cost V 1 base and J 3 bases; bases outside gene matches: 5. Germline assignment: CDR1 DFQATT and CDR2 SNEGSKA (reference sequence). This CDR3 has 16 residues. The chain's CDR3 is CSARGGLAGGRYEQYF. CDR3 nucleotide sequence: TGCAGTGCTAGAGGCGGACTAGCGGGGGGTCGCTACGAGCAGTACTTC.

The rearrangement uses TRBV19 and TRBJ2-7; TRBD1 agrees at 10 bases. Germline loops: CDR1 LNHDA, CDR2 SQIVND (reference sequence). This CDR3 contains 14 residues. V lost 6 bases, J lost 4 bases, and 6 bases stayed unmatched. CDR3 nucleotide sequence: TGTGCCAGTAGGAAGCCGGGACAGGGGTACGAGCAGTACTTC. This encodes CASRKPGQGYEQYF.

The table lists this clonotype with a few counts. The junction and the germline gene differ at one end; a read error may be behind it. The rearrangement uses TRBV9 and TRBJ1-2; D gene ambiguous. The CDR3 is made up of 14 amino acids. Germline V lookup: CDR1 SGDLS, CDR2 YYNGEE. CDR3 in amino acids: CVSGAVGPSYGYTF. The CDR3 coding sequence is TGTGTCAGCGGCGCGGTGGGCCCTAGCTATGGCTACACCTTC.

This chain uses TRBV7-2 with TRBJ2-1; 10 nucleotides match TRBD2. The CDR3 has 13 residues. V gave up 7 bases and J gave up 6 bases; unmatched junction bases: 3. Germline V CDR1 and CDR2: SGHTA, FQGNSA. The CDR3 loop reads CASKRGGGNEQFF. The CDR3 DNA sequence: TGTGCCAGCAAGCGGGGGGGCGGCAATGAGCAGTTCTTC. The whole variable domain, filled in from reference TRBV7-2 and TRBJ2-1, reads GAGVSQSPSNKVTEKGKDVELRCDPISGHTALYWYRQSLGQGLEFLIYFQGNSAPDKSGLPSDRFSAERTGGSVSTLTIQRTQQEDSAVYLCASKRGGGNEQFFGPGTRLTVL.

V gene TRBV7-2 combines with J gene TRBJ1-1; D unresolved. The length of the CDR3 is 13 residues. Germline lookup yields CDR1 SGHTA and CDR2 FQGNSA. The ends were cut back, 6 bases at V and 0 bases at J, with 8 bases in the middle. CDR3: CASSGSMNTEAFF. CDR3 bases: TGTGCCAGCAGTGGGTCCATGAACACTGAAGCTTTCTTT.

The CDR3 here is CATSRDRGNTGELFF. The CDR3 region has the DNA TGTGCCACCAGCAGAGATAGGGGGAACACCGGGGAGCTGTTTTTT. This chain uses TRBV15 with TRBJ2-2; TRBD1 is a possible D gene (5 bases). Trimming took off 0 bases at V and 1 base at J, with 6 bases between the two ends. CDR3 length: 15 amino acids. CDR1 is LNHNV, CDR2 YYDKDF, per germline (reference sequence).

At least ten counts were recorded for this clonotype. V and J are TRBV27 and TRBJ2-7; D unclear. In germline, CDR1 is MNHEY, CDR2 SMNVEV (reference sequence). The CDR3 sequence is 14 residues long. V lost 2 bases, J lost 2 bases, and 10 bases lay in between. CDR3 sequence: CASSLGHRAYEQYF. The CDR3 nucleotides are TGTGCCAGCAGTTTAGGGCACAGAGCCTACGAGCAGTACTTC.

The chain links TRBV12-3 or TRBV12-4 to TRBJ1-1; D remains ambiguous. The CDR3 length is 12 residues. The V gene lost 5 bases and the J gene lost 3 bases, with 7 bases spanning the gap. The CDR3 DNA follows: TGTGCCAGCAGTCGAGATGACACTGAAGCTTTCTTT. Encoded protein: CASSRDDTEAFF.

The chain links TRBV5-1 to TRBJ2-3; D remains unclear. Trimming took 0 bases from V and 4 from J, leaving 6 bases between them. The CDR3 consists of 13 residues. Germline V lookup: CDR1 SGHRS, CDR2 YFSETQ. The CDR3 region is CASSLDGSDTQYF. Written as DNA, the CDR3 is TGCGCCAGCAGCTTGGATGGGTCAGATACGCAGTATTTT.